This T cell receptor (beta chain) was profiled in a study of monozygotic twins with inflammatory bowel disease. Whole-study findings and limits: Patient repertoires may carry noise from differing immunosuppressive treatments. No repertoire similarity difference was seen between concordant and discordant twins; power was possibly limited. Resolution of different T cell subtypes was not achieved.

Each CDR3 protein gets one entry in TCRdb, which reprocessed the 5' RACE reads and gives no DNA. This sample's clone table lists around 150,000 distinct CDR3 sequences. Points on this clonotype: The antigen is undetermined.

CDR1 SGHDT and CDR2 YYEEEE come from the germline V gene. The CDR3 extends over 14 amino acids. This sequence was found in a human donor with ulcerative colitis or Crohn's disease, or a healthy co-twin of an affected twin (not recorded which). V gene TRBV5-6 combines with J gene TRBJ2-2; TCRdb calls TRBD1, which cannot be checked without DNA. Sequencing was performed on blood. This CDR3 reads CASTSVGDTGELFF.